These T cell receptor beta chains were read from a single sample in a study of beta chain features in type 1 diabetes. Clones were sequenced by immunoSEQ multiplex PCR, and TCRdb holds only the in-frame ones, with some missing. The sample consists of hundreds of thousands of clones, roughly an eighth of them appearing once. Input material: naive CD4+ T cells from blood. These receptors all stem from a man between 18 and 29 years old with type 1 diabetes. Each CDR3 is given with its conserved first and last residue. The order of the fields is V gene, J gene, D gene, clone size, CDR3 protein, CDR3 DNA. The D gene is left open where the match is weak. Size is omitted from some rows. Given values are once, few, many or a class for expanded clones.

TRBV9	TRBJ2-2	-	-	CASSVGGYHTGELFF	TGTGCCAGCAGCGTAGGAGGGTATCACACCGGGGAGCTGTTTTTT
TRBV6-5	TRBJ2-7	-	-	CASSSPIRDRSYEQYF	TGTGCCAGCAGTTCCCCCATCCGGGACCGCTCCTACGAGCAGTACTTC
TRBV5-1	TRBJ1-2	TRBD1	-	CASSWDRERVYGYTF	TGTGCCAGCAGCTGGGACAGGGAGCGAGTATATGGCTACACCTTC
TRBV2	TRBJ1-1	-	few	CARRNFPDEAFF	TGTGCCAGACGGAACTTTCCGGACGAAGCTTTCTTT
TRBV29-1	TRBJ2-5	-	-	CSVGASGSLETQYF	TGCAGCGTCGGAGCCTCCGGGTCCCTAGAGACCCAGTACTTC
TRBV9	TRBJ2-3	TRBD2	few	CASSVDYSRGDTQYF	TGTGCCAGCAGCGTAGACTACTCGCGGGGGGATACGCAGTATTTT
TRBV4-1	TRBJ2-6	-	-	CASSQDWERYISGANVLTF	TGCGCCAGCAGCCAAGACTGGGAGCGTTACATCTCTGGGGCCAACGTCCTGACTTTC
TRBV5-1	TRBJ2-7	-	few	CASSLAPGRHVGAYEQYF	TGCGCCAGCAGCTTAGCGCCGGGACGGCATGTTGGAGCCTACGAGCAGTACTTC
TRBV7-2	TRBJ1-5	-	-	CASSSQSFGPQHF	TGTGCCAGCAGCTCCCAATCGTTCGGGCCCCAGCATTTT
TRBV7-9	TRBJ2-3	-	-	CASSRGQYTDTQYF	TGTGCCAGCAGCCGAGGACAGTACACAGATACGCAGTATTTT